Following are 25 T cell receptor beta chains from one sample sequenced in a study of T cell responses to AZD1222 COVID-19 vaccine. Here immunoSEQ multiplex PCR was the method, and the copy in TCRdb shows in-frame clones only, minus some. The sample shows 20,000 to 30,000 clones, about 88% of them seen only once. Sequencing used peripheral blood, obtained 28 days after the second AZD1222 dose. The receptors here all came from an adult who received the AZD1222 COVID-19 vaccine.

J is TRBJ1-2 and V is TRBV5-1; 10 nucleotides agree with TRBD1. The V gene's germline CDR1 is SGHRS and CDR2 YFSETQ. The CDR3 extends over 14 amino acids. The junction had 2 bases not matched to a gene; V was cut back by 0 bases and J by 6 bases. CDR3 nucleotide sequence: TGCGCCAGCAGCTTGGACGGGACAGGGGATGGCTACACCTTC. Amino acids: CASSLDGTGDGYTF.

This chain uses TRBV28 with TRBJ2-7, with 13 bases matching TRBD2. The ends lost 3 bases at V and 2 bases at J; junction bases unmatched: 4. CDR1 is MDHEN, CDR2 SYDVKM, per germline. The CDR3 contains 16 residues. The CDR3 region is CASSLSGLAGAYEQYF. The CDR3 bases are TGTGCCAGCAGTTTGTCTGGACTAGCGGGAGCCTACGAGCAGTACTTC.

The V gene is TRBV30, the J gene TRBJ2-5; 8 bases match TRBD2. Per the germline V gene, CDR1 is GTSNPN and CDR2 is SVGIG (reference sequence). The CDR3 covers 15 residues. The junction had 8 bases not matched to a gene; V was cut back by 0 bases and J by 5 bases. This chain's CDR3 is CAWSVPGGAVETQYF. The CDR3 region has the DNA TGTGCCTGGAGTGTACCCGGGGGGGCCGTGGAGACCCAGTACTTC.

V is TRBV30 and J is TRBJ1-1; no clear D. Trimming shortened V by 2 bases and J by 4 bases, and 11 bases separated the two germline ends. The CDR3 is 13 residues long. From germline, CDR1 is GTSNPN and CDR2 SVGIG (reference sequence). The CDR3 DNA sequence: TGTGCCTGGAGTACGGAGTGGGTCACTGAAGCTTTCTTT. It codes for CAWSTEWVTEAFF.

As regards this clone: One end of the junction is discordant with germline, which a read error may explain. CDR3 DNA: TGTGCTAGTGGTTTGGCGGGCACGGATACGCAGTATTTT. Amino acids: CASGLAGTDTQYF. The V and J genes are TRBV12-5 and TRBJ2-3; unclear D gene. The CDR3 runs 13 residues. CDR1 and CDR2 (germline): LGHNT, FRNRAP.

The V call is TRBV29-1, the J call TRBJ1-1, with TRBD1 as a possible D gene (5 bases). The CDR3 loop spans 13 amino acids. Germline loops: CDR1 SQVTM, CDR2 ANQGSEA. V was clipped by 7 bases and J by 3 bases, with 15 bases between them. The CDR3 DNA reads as TGCAGCGGAGGGGCAGGGTCGGACACTGAAGCTTTCTTT. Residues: CSGGAGSDTEAFF.

The CDR3 here is CASSLYGTGSTDTQYF. The CDR3, as DNA: TGCGCCAGCAGCTTGTACGGGACAGGAAGCACAGATACGCAGTATTTT. The rearrangement uses TRBV5-1 and TRBJ2-3; 8 nucleotides agree with TRBD1. The CDR3 is 16 residues long. Germline V lookup: CDR1 SGHRS, CDR2 YFSETQ. The V gene end was trimmed by 1 base and the J gene end by 0 bases; junction bases not matched to a gene: 4.

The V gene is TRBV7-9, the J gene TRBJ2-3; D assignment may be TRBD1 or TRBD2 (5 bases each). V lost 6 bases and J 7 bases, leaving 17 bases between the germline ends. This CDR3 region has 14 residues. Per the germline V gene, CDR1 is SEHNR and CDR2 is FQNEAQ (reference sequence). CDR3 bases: TGTGCCAGCAGGTTCCGGGACCCCCACCATACGCAGTATTTT. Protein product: CASRFRDPHHTQYF.

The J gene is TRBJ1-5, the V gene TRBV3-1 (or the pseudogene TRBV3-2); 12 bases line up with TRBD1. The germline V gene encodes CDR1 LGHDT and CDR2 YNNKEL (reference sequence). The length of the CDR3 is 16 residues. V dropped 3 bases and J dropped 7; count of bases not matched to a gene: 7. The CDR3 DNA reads TGTGCCAGCAGCCACGGGACAGGGGGCTCGGGGCAGCCCCAGCATTTT. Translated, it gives CASSHGTGGSGQPQHF.

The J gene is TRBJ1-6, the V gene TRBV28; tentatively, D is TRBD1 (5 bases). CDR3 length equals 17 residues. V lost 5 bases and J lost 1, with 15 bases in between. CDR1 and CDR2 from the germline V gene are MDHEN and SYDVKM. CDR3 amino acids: CASSGPRWGSYNSPLHF. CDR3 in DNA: TGTGCCAGCAGTGGACCCCGTTGGGGGTCCTATAATTCACCCCTCCACTTT.

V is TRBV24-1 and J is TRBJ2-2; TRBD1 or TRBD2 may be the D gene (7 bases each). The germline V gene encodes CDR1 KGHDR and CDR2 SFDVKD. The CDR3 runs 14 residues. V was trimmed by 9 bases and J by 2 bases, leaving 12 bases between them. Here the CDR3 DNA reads TGTGCCACCCGCAGGGGGGGTAACACCGGGGAGCTGTTTTTT. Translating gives CATRRGGNTGELFF.

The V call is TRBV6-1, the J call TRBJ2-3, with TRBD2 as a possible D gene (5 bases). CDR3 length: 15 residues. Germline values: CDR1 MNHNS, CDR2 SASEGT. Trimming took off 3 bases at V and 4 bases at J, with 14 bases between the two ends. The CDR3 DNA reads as TGTGCCAGCAGTGACCCTAGCAGTGAGGCAGATACGCAGTATTTT. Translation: CASSDPSSEADTQYF.

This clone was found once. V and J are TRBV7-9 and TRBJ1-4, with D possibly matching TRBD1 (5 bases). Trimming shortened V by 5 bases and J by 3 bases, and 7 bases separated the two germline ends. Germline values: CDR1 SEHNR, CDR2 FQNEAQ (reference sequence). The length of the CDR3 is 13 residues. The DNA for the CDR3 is TGTGCCAGCAGCGGGACCCCTAATGAAAAACTGTTTTTT. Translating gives CASSGTPNEKLFF. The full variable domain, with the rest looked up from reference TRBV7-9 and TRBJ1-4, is DTGVSQNPRHKITKRGQNVTFRCDPISEHNRLYWYRQTLGQGPEFLTYFQNEAQLEKSRLLSDRFSAERPKGSFSTLEIQRTEQGDSAMYLCASSGTPNEKLFFGSGTQLSVL.

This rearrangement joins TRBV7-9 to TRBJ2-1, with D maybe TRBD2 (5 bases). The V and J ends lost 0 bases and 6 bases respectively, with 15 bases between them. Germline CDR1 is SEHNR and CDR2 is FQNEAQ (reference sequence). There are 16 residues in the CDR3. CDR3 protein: CASSLAGGLPINEQFF. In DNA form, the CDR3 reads TGTGCCAGCAGCTTAGCAGGTGGACTGCCTATCAATGAGCAGTTCTTC.

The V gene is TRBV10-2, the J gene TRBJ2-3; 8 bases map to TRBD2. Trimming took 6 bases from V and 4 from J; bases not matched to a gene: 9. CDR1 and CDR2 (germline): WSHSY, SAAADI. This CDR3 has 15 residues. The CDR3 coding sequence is TGCGCCAGCAGCCGAGGACTAGCCGGCCCAGATACGCAGTATTTT. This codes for CASSRGLAGPDTQYF.

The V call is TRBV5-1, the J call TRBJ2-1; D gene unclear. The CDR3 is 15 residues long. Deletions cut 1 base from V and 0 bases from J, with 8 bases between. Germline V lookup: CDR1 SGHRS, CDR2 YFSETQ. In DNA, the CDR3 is TGCGCCAGCAGCTTGATGGGCCCCTCCTACAATGAGCAGTTCTTC. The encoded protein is CASSLMGPSYNEQFF.

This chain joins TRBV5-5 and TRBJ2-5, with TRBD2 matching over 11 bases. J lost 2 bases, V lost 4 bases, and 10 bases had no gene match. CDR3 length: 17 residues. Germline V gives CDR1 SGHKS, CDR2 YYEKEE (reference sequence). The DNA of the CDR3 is TGTGCCAGCAGCAGGGGACTAGCGGCCCGTAGGCAAGAGACCCAGTACTTC. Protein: CASSRGLAARRQETQYF.

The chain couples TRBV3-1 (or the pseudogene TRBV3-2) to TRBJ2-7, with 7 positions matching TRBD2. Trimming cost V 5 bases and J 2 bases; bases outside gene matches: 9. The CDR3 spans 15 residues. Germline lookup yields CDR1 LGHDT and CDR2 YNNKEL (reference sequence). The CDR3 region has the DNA TGTGCCAGCAGCTTCCGGGAGGAGGGAGCCTACGAGCAGTACTTC. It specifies CASSFREEGAYEQYF.

The CDR3 nucleotides read TGTGCCAGCAGCCAAGCGCGTGCTGACCTTACTTCGGAGCAGTACTTC. Translating it yields CASSQARADLTSEQYF. The chain employs TRBV4-2 and TRBJ2-7; D is ambiguous. The CDR3 loop spans 16 amino acids. CDR1 is LGHNA and CDR2 is YNFKEQ in the germline V gene. Trimming pared 1 base from V and 7 bases from J, leaving 20 bases between.

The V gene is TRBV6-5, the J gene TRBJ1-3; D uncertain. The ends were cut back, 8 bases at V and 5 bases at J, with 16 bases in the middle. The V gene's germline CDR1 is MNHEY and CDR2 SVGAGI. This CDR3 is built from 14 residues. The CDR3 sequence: CASGRGFLRNTIYF. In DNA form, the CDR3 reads TGTGCCAGCGGGAGAGGGTTTTTGAGAAACACCATATATTTT.

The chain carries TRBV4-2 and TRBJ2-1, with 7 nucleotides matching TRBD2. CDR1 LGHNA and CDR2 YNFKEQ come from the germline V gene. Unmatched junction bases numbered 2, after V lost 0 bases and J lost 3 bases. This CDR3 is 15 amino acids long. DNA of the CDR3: TGTGCCAGCAGCCAAGAGCAGCGGGACTACAATGAGCAGTTCTTC. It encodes CASSQEQRDYNEQFF.

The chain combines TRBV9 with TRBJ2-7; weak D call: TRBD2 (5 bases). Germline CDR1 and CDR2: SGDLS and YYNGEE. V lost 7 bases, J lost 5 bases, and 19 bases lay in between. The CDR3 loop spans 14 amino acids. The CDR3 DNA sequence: TGTGCCAGCGCACCTAGGACGGGGAGCGACGAGCAGTACTTC. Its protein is CASAPRTGSDEQYF.

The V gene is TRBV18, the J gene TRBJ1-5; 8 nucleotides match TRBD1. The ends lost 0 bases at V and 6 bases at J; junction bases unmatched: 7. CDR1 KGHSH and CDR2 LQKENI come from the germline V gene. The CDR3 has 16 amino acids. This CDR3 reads CASSPPTQGASQPQHF. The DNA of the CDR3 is TGTGCCAGCTCACCACCGACTCAGGGGGCCAGTCAGCCCCAGCATTTT.

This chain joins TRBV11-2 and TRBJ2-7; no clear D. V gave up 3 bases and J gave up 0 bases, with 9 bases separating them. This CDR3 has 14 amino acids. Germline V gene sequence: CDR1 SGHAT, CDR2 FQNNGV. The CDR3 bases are TGTGCCAGCAGCTTGTCGTCGGGCTCCTACGAGCAGTACTTC. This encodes CASSLSSGSYEQYF.

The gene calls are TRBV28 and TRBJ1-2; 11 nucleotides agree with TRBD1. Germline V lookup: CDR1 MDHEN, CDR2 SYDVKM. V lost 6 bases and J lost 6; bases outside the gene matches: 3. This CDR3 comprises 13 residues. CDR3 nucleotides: TGTGCCAGCAGAGGACAGGGGGCGAATGGCTACACCTTC. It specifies CASRGQGANGYTF.